A selection of T cell receptor beta chains follows, all from one sample in a study of cytomegalovirus exposure and HLA in healthy donors. Sequenced by immunoSEQ multiplex PCR; TCRdb stores in-frame clones only, minus some. The table has 190,000 or so clones, less than 85% seen once. The sample was PBMCs. Receptors originate from a boy younger than 18 in good health and CMV-seronegative. The CDR3 runs from the conserved cysteine through the conserved F or W. The D gene is left open where the match is weak. Some rows have no size entry. The others give once, few or many, or a class for an expanded clone.

D: -; size: -; V: TRBV6-5; J: TRBJ2-1; DNA: TGTGCCAGCAGTAAGCGTATCAATGAGCAGTTCTTC; CDR3: CASSKRINEQFF
D: TRBD1; size: -; V: TRBV30; J: TRBJ1-6; DNA: TGTGCCTGGGGCCCTCTGGGACAGGGTAGCTCCTATAATTCACCCCTCCACTTT; CDR3: CAWGPLGQGSSYNSPLHF
D: -; size: few; V: TRBV15; J: TRBJ2-4; DNA: TGTGCCACCAGCAGTATTGGGCGGGGTCCCAAAAACATTCAGTACTTC; CDR3: CATSSIGRGPKNIQYF
D: TRBD1; size: -; V: TRBV28; J: TRBJ2-2; DNA: TGTGCCAGCAGCAAGACAGGGGGGCCCGGGGAGCTGTTTTTT; CDR3: CASSKTGGPGELFF
D: -; size: -; V: TRBV20-1; J: TRBJ1-1; DNA: TGCAGTGTAGGGGCCCACACTGAAGCTTTCTTT; CDR3: CSVGAHTEAFF
D: TRBD2; size: -; V: TRBV9; J: TRBJ2-1; DNA: TGTGCCAGCAGCCCTGGAGGGGGACTAGCGGGAGTAGAAAATGAGCAGTTCTTC; CDR3: CASSPGGGLAGVENEQFF
D: -; size: -; V: TRBV5-6; J: TRBJ2-7; DNA: TGTGCCAGCAGCGCCGCGTCTTCCTACGAGCAGTACTTC; CDR3: CASSAASSYEQYF
D: -; size: -; V: TRBV11-2; J: TRBJ2-1; DNA: TGTGCCAGCAGTTCTACTGACGGAACGTCTAGCTCTTACAATGAGCAGTTCTTC; CDR3: CASSSTDGTSSSYNEQFF
D: TRBD1; size: -; V: TRBV6-6; J: TRBJ1-1; DNA: TGTGCCAGCAGTTACTCAGGACAGGGGCTCCCTGAAGCTTTCTTT; CDR3: CASSYSGQGLPEAFF
D: -; size: -; V: TRBV29-1; J: TRBJ2-1; DNA: TGCAGCGTTCCTCAGGGCTATGAGCAGTTCTTC; CDR3: CSVPQGYEQFF
D: -; size: -; V: TRBV7-9; J: TRBJ1-4; DNA: TGTGCCAGCAGCTCGGGAGGAGGGAAGGAGACTAATGAAAAACTGTTTTTT; CDR3: CASSSGGGKETNEKLFF
D: -; size: few; V: TRBV19; J: TRBJ1-1; DNA: TGTGCCAGTAGTATTTCTGGGGCCCCCGTCGGTACTGAAGCTTTCTTT; CDR3: CASSISGAPVGTEAFF
D: TRBD1; size: -; V: TRBV5-6; J: TRBJ1-2; DNA: TGTGCCAGCAGTATAAGCGGGAGGGGGCTCTATGGCTACACCTTC; CDR3: CASSISGRGLYGYTF
D: -; size: -; V: TRBV19; J: TRBJ2-7; DNA: TGTGCCAGTAGTATTACGGGGTACCTTTTGCACGAGCAGTACTTC; CDR3: CASSITGYLLHEQYF